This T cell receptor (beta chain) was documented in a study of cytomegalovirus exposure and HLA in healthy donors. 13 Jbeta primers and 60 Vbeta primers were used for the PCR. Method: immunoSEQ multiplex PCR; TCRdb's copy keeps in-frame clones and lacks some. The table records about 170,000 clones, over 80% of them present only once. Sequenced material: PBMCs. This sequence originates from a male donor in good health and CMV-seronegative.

The CDR3 reads CASSRKDRGNYGYTF. The DNA of the CDR3 is TGCGCCAGCAGCCGAAAGGACAGGGGCAACTATGGCTACACCTTC. This chain connects TRBV4-1 to TRBJ1-2; TRBD1 matches 9 bases. Germline V CDR1 and CDR2: MGHRA, YSYEKL. V dropped 4 bases and J dropped 2; count of bases not matched to a gene: 5. The CDR3 runs 15 residues.